The sequence of this T cell receptor beta chain was determined in a study of identical twins' blood T cells. Germline V gene sequence: CDR1 MNHNY, CDR2 SVGAGI (reference sequence). Trimming cost V 0 bases and J 12 bases; bases outside gene matches: 12. The CDR3 runs 16 residues. This clonotype was recorded at least ten times. Each TCR cDNA library carried sample-specific barcodes on both ends. In the source study's methods: Each donor had about 100,000 to nearly 550,000 clonotypes. TCRdb ran MiXCR on the 5' RACE reads and lists one entry per CDR3 protein. These V and J calls originate from TCRdb's pipeline instead of the authors' own analysis. The sample yields fewer than 450,000 distinct CDR3 sequences, about 28% seen once.

The receptor was isolated from a woman aged 18-50 years in good health. This chain uses TRBV6-6 with TRBJ2-7; 12 bases fit TRBD2. The material sequenced was PBMCs. The CDR3 bases are TGTGCCAGCAGTTACTCCCTCCGTTCTAGCGGGAGGGTTTGGTACTTC. It yields the protein CASSYSLRSSGRVWYF.